Listed below are T cell receptor beta chains from one sample, sequenced in a study of cytomegalovirus exposure and HLA in healthy donors. Data came from immunoSEQ multiplex PCR; TCRdb stores just in-frame clones and leaves some out. This sample carries around 42,000 clones, with 1% to 1.5% going to the ten biggest clones. Sequencing used PBMCs. All receptors derive from a man aged 25-45 years in good health and CMV-seronegative. Each CDR3 is given with its conserved first and last residue. A D gene is named only where the DNA matches it firmly.

J gene	D gene	CDR3 length	V gene	CDR3 protein	CDR3 DNA
TRBJ1-2	TRBD1	14	TRBV5-1	CASSPGGGDYGYTF	TGCGCCAGCAGCCCAGGGGGCGGCGACTATGGCTACACCTTC
TRBJ2-7	.	13	TRBV29-1	CSARQLHSYEQYF	TGCAGCGCCCGACAGCTCCACTCCTACGAGCAGTACTTC
TRBJ1-6	.	16	TRBV4-1	CASSQDHLPGRSPLHF	TGCGCCAGCAGCCAAGATCATCTGCCGGGTCGCTCACCCCTCCACTTT
TRBJ1-2	TRBD1	15	TRBV5-1	CASRLETGANYGYTF	TGCGCCAGCAGGCTAGAGACAGGGGCTAACTATGGCTACACCTTC
TRBJ1-6	.	14	TRBV5-1	CASSLGEGETPLHF	TGCGCCAGCAGCTTGGGTGAGGGTGAGACACCCCTCCACTTT
TRBJ1-1	TRBD1	16	TRBV4-1	CASSHTPGQGNTEAFF	TGCGCCAGCAGCCATACTCCCGGACAGGGGAACACTGAAGCTTTCTTT
TRBJ2-7	TRBD1	14	TRBV7-2	CASSPTTGVNEQYF	TGTGCCAGCAGCCCCACGACAGGGGTCAACGAGCAGTACTTC
TRBJ2-5	.	15	TRBV30	CAWRHRTRYQETQYF	TGTGCCTGGCGCCACAGGACGAGGTACCAAGAGACCCAGTACTTC
TRBJ1-1	.	13	TRBV5-6	CASSFYSNTEAFF	TGTGCCAGCAGCTTCTATTCAAACACTGAAGCTTTCTTT
TRBJ2-7	TRBD1	14	TRBV29-1	CSVGLRGRLYEQYF	TGCAGCGTTGGATTGAGGGGGCGGTTATACGAGCAGTACTTC
TRBJ2-3	TRBD2	15	TRBV10-3	CAISTSGRSTDKQYF	TGTGCCATCAGTACTAGCGGGAGGTCCACAGATAAGCAGTATTTT
TRBJ2-4	.	16	TRBV5-1	CASSTPGDLAKNIQYF	TGCGCCAGCAGCACCCCAGGTGACCTAGCCAAAAACATTCAGTACTTC
TRBJ2-7	TRBD2	16	TRBV5-4	CASSLGLAGLAYEQYF	TGTGCCAGCAGCTTGGGGCTAGCGGGACTGGCCTACGAGCAGTACTTC
TRBJ2-7	.	14	TRBV5-1	CASSPKQGPYEQYF	TGCGCCAGCAGCCCCAAACAGGGTCCATACGAGCAGTACTTC
TRBJ2-3	TRBD2	17	TRBV4-3	CASSQAPAGTSSDTQYF	TGCGCCAGCAGCCAAGCACCAGCCGGGACTAGTTCAGATACGCAGTATTTT
TRBJ2-7	TRBD2	12	TRBV29-1	CSVYGLANEQYF	TGCAGCGTATACGGACTAGCGAACGAGCAGTACTTC
TRBJ1-3	.	17	TRBV27	CASSLSGGAGSGNTIYF	TGTGCCAGCAGTTTATCTGGGGGGGCAGGCTCTGGAAACACCATATATTTT
TRBJ1-1	.	12	TRBV4-1	CASSQHQGEAFF	TGCGCCAGCAGCCAACATCAGGGTGAAGCTTTCTTT
TRBJ1-6	TRBD1	16	TRBV7-9	CASSFRTGGMNSPLHF	TGTGCCAGCAGCTTTCGGACAGGGGGTATGAATTCACCCCTCCACTTT
TRBJ2-2	.	13	TRBV19	CASRLYDTGELFF	TGTGCCAGTAGGCTCTATGACACCGGGGAGCTGTTTTTT
TRBJ2-7	.	15	TRBV13	CASSSGQGPSYEQYF	TGTGCCAGCAGCTCGGGCCAGGGTCCCTCCTACGAGCAGTACTTC
TRBJ1-1	TRBD1	15	TRBV6-1	CASSPTTGQDTEAFF	TGTGCCAGCAGTCCAACAACCGGACAGGACACTGAAGCTTTCTTT
TRBJ2-7	TRBD2	15	TRBV6-1	CASSEGAGGPGEQYF	TGTGCCAGCAGTGAAGGGGCGGGAGGGCCGGGAGAGCAGTACTTC
TRBJ1-1	.	15	TRBV18	CASSPSRGGNTEAFF	TGTGCCAGCTCACCTTCACGAGGGGGAAACACTGAAGCTTTCTTT
TRBJ2-7	TRBD2	15	TRBV4-3	CASSQGVAGENEQYF	TGCGCCAGCAGCCAAGGAGTAGCGGGAGAGAACGAGCAGTACTTC
TRBJ2-5	TRBD2	16	TRBV5-1	CASSLANWEGQETQYF	TGCGCCAGCAGCTTGGCGAATTGGGAGGGGCAAGAGACCCAGTACTTC
TRBJ2-7	.	14	TRBV19	CASSLRGGPYEQYF	TGTGCCAGTAGTCTCCGGGGTGGACCCTACGAGCAGTACTTC